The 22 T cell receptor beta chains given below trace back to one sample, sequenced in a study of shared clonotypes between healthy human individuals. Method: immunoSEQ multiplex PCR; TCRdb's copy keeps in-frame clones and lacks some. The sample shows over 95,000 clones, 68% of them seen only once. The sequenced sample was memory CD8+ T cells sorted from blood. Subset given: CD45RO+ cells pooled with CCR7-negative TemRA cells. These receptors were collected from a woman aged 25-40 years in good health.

CDR3 in amino acids: CASSFGTGDEETQYF. CDR3 in DNA: TGTGCCAGCAGTTTCGGAACAGGGGATGAAGAGACCCAGTACTTC. V and J are TRBV28 and TRBJ2-5, with 7 nucleotides matching TRBD1. CDR3 length: 15 amino acids. Unmatched junction bases numbered 7, after V lost 3 bases and J lost 3 bases. Per the germline V gene, CDR1 is MDHEN and CDR2 is SYDVKM.

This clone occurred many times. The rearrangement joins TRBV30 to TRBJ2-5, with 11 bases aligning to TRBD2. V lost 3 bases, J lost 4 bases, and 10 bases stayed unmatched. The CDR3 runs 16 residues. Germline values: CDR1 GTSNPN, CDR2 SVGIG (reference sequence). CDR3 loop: CAWRWGYSGRGETQYF. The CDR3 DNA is TGTGCCTGGAGATGGGGGTATAGCGGGAGGGGAGAGACCCAGTACTTC. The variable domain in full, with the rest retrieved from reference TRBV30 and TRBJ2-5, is SQTIHQWPATLVQPVGSPLSLECTVEGTSNPNLYWYRQAAGRGLQLLFYSVGIGQISSEVPQNLSASRPQDRQFILSSKKLLLSDSGFYLCAWRWGYSGRGETQYFGPGTRLLVL.

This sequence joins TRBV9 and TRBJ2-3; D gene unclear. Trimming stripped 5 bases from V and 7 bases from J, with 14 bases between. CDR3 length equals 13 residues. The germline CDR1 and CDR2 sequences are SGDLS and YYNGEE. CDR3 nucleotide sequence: TGTGCCAGCAGTTCGGAGTCCCGGCATACGCAGTATTTT. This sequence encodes CASSSESRHTQYF.

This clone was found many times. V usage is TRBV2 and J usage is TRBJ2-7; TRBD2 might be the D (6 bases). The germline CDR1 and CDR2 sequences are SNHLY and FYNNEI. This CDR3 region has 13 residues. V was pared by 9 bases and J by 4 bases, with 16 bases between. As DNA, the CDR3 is TGTGCCAGTTACCGCGGGACTCTGTACGAGCAGTACTTC. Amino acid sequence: CASYRGTLYEQYF.

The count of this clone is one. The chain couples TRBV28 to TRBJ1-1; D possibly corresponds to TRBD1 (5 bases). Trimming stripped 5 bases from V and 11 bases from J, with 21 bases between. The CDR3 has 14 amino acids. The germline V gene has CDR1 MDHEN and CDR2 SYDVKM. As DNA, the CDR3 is TGTGCCAGCAGTGAGCAGGGAAGTGTAGGTGGGGCTTTCTTT. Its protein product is CASSEQGSVGGAFF.

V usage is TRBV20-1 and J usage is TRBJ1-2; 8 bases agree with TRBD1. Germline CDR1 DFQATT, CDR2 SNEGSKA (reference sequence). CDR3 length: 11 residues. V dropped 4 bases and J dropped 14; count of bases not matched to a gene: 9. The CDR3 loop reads CSAMRTGPPTF. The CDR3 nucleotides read TGCAGTGCTATGAGGACAGGGCCCCCAACCTTC.

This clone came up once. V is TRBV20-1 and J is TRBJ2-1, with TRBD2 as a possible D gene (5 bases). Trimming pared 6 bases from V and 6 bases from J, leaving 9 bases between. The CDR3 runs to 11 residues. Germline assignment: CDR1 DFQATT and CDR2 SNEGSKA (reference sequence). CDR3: CSATRVNEQFF. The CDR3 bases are TGCAGTGCAACTAGGGTCAATGAGCAGTTCTTC.

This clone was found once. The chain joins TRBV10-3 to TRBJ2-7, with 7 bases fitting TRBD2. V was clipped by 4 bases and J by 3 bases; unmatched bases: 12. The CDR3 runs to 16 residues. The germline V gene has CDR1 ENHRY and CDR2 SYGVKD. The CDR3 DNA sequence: TGTGCCATCAGTGCACCCTTGGAGCGGGGAGGCTACGAGCAGTACTTC. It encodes CAISAPLERGGYEQYF.

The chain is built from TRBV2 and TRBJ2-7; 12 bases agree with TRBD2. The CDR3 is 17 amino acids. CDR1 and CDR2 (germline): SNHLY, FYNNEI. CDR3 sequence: CAHTTLPRTSGIYEQYF. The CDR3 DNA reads TGTGCACATACAACTCTCCCGAGGACTAGCGGGATCTACGAGCAGTACTTC.

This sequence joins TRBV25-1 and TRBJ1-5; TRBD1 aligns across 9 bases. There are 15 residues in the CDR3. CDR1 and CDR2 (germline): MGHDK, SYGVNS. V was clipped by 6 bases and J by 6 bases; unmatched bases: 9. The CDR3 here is CASSSGGTGRQPQHF. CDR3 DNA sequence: TGTGCCAGCAGCTCCGGCGGGACAGGGCGTCAGCCCCAGCATTTT. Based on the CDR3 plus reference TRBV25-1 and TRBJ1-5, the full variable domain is EADIYQTPRYLVIGTGKKITLECSQTMGHDKMYWYQQDPGMELHLIHYSYGVNSTEKGDLSSESTVSRIRTEHFPLTLESARPSHTSQYLCASSSGGTGRQPQHFGDGTRLSIL.

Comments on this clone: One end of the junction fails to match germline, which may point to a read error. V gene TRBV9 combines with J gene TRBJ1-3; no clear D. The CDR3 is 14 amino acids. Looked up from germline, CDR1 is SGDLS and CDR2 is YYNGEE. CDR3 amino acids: CASSVEMAGSTIYF. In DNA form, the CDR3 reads TGTGCCAGCAGCGTAGAGATGGCGGGAAGCACCATATATTTT. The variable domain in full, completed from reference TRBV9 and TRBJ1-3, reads DSGVTQTPKHLITATGQRVTLRCSPRSGDLSVYWYQQSLDQGLQFLIQYYNGEERAKGNILERFSAQQFPDLHSELNLSSLELGDSALYFCASSVEMAGSTIYFGEGSWLTVV.

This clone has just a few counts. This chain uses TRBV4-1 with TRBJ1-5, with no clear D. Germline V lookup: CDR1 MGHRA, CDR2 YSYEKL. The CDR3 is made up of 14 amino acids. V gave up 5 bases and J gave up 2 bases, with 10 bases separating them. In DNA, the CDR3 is TGCGCCAGCAGCGCGATGGGAGGCAATCAGCCCCAGCATTTT. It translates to CASSAMGGNQPQHF.

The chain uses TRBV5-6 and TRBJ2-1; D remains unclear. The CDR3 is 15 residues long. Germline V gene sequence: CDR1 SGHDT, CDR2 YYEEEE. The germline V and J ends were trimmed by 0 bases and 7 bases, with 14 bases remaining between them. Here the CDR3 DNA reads TGTGCCAGCAGCTTGGCCCTGCAATTTACGAATGAGCAGTTCTTC. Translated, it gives CASSLALQFTNEQFF. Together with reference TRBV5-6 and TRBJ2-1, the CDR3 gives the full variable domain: DAGVTQSPTHLIKTRGQQVTLRCSPKSGHDTVSWYQQALGQGPQFIFQYYEEEERQRGNFPDRFSGHQFPNYSSELNVNALLLGDSALYLCASSLALQFTNEQFFGPGTRLTVL.

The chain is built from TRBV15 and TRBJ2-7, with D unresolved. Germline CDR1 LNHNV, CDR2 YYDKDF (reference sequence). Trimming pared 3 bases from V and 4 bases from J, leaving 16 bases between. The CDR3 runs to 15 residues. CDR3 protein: CATSSPYAPSYEQYF. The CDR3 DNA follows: TGTGCCACCAGCAGTCCTTATGCCCCGAGTTACGAGCAGTACTTC.

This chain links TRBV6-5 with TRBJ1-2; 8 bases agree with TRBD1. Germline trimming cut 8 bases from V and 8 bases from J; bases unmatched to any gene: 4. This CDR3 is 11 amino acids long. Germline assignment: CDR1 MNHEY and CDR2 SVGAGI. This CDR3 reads CASRQGTGYTF. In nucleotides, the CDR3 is TGTGCCAGCCGACAGGGGACCGGCTACACCTTC.

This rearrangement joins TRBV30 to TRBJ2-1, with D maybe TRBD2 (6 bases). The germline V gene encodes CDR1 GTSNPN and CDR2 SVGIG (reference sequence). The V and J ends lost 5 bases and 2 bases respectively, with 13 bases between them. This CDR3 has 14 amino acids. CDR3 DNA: TGTGCCTGGGAAGGGACGGGAGCCTACAATGAGCAGTTCTTC. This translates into CAWEGTGAYNEQFF.

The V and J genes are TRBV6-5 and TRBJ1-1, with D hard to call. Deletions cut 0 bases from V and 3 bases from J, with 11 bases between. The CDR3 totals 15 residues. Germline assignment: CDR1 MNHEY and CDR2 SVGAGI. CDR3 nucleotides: TGTGCCAGCAGTTACTCTAAGGGTGTGGACACTGAAGCTTTCTTT. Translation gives CASSYSKGVDTEAFF.

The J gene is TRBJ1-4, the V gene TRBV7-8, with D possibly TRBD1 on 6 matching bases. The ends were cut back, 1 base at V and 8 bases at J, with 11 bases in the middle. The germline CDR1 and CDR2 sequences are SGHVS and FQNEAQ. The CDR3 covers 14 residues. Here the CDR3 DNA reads TGTGCCAGCAGCTTAGGACAGGTGAAAGAAAAACTGTTTTTT. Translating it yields CASSLGQVKEKLFF. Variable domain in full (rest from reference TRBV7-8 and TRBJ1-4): GAGVSQSPRYKVAKRGQDVALRCDPISGHVSLFWYQQALGQGPEFLTYFQNEAQLDKSGLPSDRFFAERPEGSVSTLKIQRTQQEDSAVYLCASSLGQVKEKLFFGSGTQLSVL.

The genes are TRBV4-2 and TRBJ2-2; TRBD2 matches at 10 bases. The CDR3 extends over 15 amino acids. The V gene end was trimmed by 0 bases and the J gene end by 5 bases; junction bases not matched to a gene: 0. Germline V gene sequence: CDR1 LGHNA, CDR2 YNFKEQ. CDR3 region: CASSQELAGTGELFF. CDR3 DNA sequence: TGTGCCAGCAGCCAAGAACTAGCGGGGACCGGGGAGCTGTTTTTT.

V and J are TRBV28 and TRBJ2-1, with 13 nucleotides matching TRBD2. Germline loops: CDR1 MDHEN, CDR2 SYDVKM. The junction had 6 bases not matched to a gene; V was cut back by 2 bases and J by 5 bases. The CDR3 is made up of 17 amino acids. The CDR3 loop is CASSLPGGLAGNNEQFF. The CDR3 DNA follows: TGTGCCAGCAGTTTACCGGGGGGACTAGCGGGAAACAATGAGCAGTTCTTC. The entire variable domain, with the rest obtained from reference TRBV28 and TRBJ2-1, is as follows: DVKVTQSSRYLVKRTGEKVFLECVQDMDHENMFWYRQDPGLGLRLIYFSYDVKMKEKGDIPEGYSVSREKKERFSLILESASTNQTSMYLCASSLPGGLAGNNEQFFGPGTRLTVL.

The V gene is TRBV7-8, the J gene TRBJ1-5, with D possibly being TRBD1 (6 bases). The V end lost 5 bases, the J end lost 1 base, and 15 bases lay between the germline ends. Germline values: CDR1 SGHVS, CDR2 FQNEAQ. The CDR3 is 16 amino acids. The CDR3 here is CASSGGGKLSNQPQHF. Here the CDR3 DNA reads TGTGCCAGCAGCGGAGGGGGGAAACTGAGCAATCAGCCCCAGCATTTT.

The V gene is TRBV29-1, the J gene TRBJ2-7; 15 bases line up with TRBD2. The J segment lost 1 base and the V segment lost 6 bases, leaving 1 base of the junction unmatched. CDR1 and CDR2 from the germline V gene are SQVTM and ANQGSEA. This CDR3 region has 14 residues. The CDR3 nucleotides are TGCAGCGTGGGGACTAGCGGGAGGTCCTACGAGCAGTACTTC. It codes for CSVGTSGRSYEQYF.